This T cell receptor (beta chain) was identified in a study of spatial heterogeneity in lung cancer. Study information: Within raw reads, each unique TCR and UMI combination appeared on average more than ten times. The study's findings and limits: Ubiquitous expanded tumor TCRs surfaced in blood more at resection than they did at follow-up.

This CDR3 is 14 amino acids long. CDR1 is GTSNPN, CDR2 SVGIG, per germline (reference sequence). V was pared by 2 bases and J by 3 bases, with 5 bases of the junction left unmatched. By its share, this clonotype is medium-sized. Its antigen is not known. This sample's time point: sample taken at primary tumor resection. Material for sequencing was whole RNA from tumor, nontumor lung or frozen PBMC, left unsorted. A total of fewer than 80 untreated early-stage non-small cell lung cancer patients served as donors. MiXCR, run by TCRdb on the 5' RACE reads, gives a single entry per CDR3 protein. The table lists 9,500 to 15,000 distinct CDR3 sequences, over 11% of them singletons.

This clonotype was sampled from a female donor with early-stage non-small cell lung cancer. V and J are TRBV30 and TRBJ2-7; 9 bases match TRBD2. The source was PBMCs, collected at surgery. The DNA of the CDR3 is TGTGCCTGGAGTCCGTGGACTAGCGACTACGAGCAGTACTTC. It yields the protein CAWSPWTSDYEQYF.